The 9 T cell receptor beta chains below all came from one sample that was sequenced in a study of blood T cell repertoires in COVID-19. Produced via immunoSEQ multiplex PCR; TCRdb's table is partial and in-frame only. The sample lists more than 200,000 clones, less than 85% occurring once. The specimen sequenced was peripheral blood. Every receptor here comes from a woman of 80 years or more with active or convalescent COVID-19.

J is TRBJ1-2 and V is TRBV20-1; D is uncertain. The length of the CDR3 is 12 residues. V lost 3 bases and J lost 2, with 7 bases in between. Germline V gene data show CDR1 as DFQATT and CDR2 as SNEGSKA (reference sequence). The CDR3 DNA sequence: TGCAGTGCTAGTACAAACAACTATGGCTACACCTTC. This encodes CSASTNNYGYTF.

The genes are TRBV9 and TRBJ2-2; 8 positions match TRBD2. The CDR3 contains 17 residues. The V gene's germline CDR1 is SGDLS and CDR2 YYNGEE. V was pared by 2 bases and J by 4 bases, with 10 bases of the junction left unmatched. The CDR3 DNA reads as TGTGCCAGCAGCGTCGTGAGCGGGAGATCGGGCACCGGGGAGCTGTTTTTT. Its protein product is CASSVVSGRSGTGELFF.

CDR3 region: CASSAGTASSPLHF. The CDR3 bases are TGTGCCAGCAGTGCCGGGACAGCTAGCTCACCCCTCCACTTT. The chain joins TRBV2 to TRBJ1-6; TRBD1 aligns across 7 bases. Germline CDR1 is SNHLY and CDR2 is FYNNEI. The CDR3 covers 14 residues. Trimming removed 4 bases from V and 10 bases from J; junction bases left unmatched: 7.

This clone was detected once. CDR3 nucleotide sequence: TGTGCCAGCAGCCAAGGCCCAGGGGCGGATTCACCCCTCCACTTT. Amino acid sequence: CASSQGPGADSPLHF. The rearrangement joins TRBV3-1 (or the pseudogene TRBV3-2) to TRBJ1-6; D possibly corresponds to TRBD1 (6 bases). The CDR3 runs 15 residues. The germline V gene has CDR1 LGHDT and CDR2 YNNKEL (reference sequence). V gave up 1 base and J gave up 8 bases, with 12 bases separating them.

As concerns this clone: Other nucleotide sequences in the sample specify the same CDR3. This chain links TRBV5-1 with TRBJ2-7; 9 bases align to TRBD1. This CDR3 is built from 14 residues. V shed 4 bases and J 2 bases; nucleotides not matched to a gene: 4. From germline, CDR1 is SGHRS and CDR2 YFSETQ. The chain's CDR3 is CASSRTGATYEQYF. The CDR3 DNA sequence: TGCGCCAGCAGCCGGACAGGGGCAACCTACGAGCAGTACTTC.

The genes are TRBV19 and TRBJ1-2; no reliable D call. The V gene's germline CDR1 is LNHDA and CDR2 SQIVND (reference sequence). Trimming pared 9 bases from V and 8 bases from J, leaving 19 bases between. The CDR3 length is 13 residues. CDR3 residues: CASNSGEGQGYTF. The CDR3, as DNA: TGTGCCAGCAACAGTGGGGAGGGTCAGGGCTACACCTTC.

The chain joins TRBV30 to TRBJ1-1; D is uncertain. Looked up from germline, CDR1 is GTSNPN and CDR2 is SVGIG (reference sequence). The CDR3 has 12 amino acids. V gave up 3 bases and J gave up 5 bases, with 10 bases separating them. The CDR3 DNA follows: TGTGCCTGGAGCCACCTGAGTACTGAAGCTTTCTTT. Protein product: CAWSHLSTEAFF.

This chain joins TRBV10-3 and TRBJ2-1, with TRBD2 as a possible D gene (5 bases). The CDR3 sequence is 12 residues long. Germline assignment: CDR1 ENHRY and CDR2 SYGVKD. V dropped 8 bases and J dropped 7 bases, with 12 bases sitting between them. In DNA form, the CDR3 reads TGTGCCATCGGGTCGGGATTAAATGAGCAGTTCTTC. This gives the protein CAIGSGLNEQFF.

The CDR3 protein is CASCRGPYNEQFF. The CDR3 DNA sequence: TGCGCCAGCTGCCGGGGTCCATACAATGAGCAGTTCTTC. The rearrangement uses TRBV10-2 and TRBJ2-1; a weak D match, TRBD2 (5 bases). This CDR3 is 13 amino acids long. The V gene's germline CDR1 is WSHSY and CDR2 SAAADI. Trimming took off 8 bases at V and 4 bases at J, with 12 bases between the two ends.